Below, 16 T cell receptor beta chains from the same sample are listed, as sequenced in a study of brain T cells in children with intractable seizures. Measured with immunoSEQ multiplex PCR; TCRdb has only the in-frame clones, and not every one. The sample lists some 76,000 clones, 93% occurring once. Sequenced material: peripheral blood, taken at surgery. Source of these receptors: a boy in the first two years of life with tuberous sclerosis and intractable seizures.

The chain links TRBV7-2 to TRBJ2-1, with 14 bases lining up with TRBD2. The V gene end was trimmed by 5 bases and the J gene end by 10 bases; junction bases not matched to a gene: 10. CDR3 length equals 16 residues. Per germline, CDR1 SGHTA and CDR2 FQGNSA. The CDR3 DNA is TGTGCCAGCAGCCATGGGACTAGCGGGGGCCAAGGCGAGCAGTTCTTC. It is translated as CASSHGTSGGQGEQFF.

The chain links TRBV4-1 to TRBJ1-1; 9 nucleotides line up with TRBD1. The CDR3 has 17 amino acids. Trimming cost V 0 bases and J 4 bases; bases outside gene matches: 9. Per the germline V gene, CDR1 is MGHRA and CDR2 is YSYEKL. The CDR3 sequence is CASSQERGTGSSTEAFF. The CDR3 DNA sequence: TGCGCCAGCAGCCAAGAACGGGGGACAGGGTCCTCCACTGAAGCTTTCTTT.

The gene calls are TRBV18 and TRBJ1-1; D is undetermined. CDR1 is KGHSH and CDR2 is LQKENI in the germline V gene. Between the trimmed V and J ends, which lost 4 bases and 0 bases, there was a span of 9 bases. This CDR3 has 14 amino acids. The CDR3 DNA follows: TGTGCCAGCTCACAAGGGATATTGAACACTGAAGCTTTCTTT. Translation: CASSQGILNTEAFF.

This chain connects TRBV11-3 to TRBJ2-1; 8 positions agree with TRBD2. The J segment lost 8 bases and the V segment lost 3 bases, leaving 3 bases of the junction unmatched. The CDR3 runs 13 residues. CDR1 is SGHNT, CDR2 YENEEA, per germline. This CDR3 reads CASSFSGNDEQFF. The CDR3 region has the DNA TGTGCCAGCAGCTTTAGCGGGAACGATGAGCAGTTCTTC. Together with reference TRBV11-3 and TRBJ2-1, the CDR3 gives the full variable domain: EAGVVQSPRYKIIEKKQPVAFWCNPISGHNTLYWYLQNLGQGPELLIRYENEEAVDDSQLPKDRFSAERLKGVDSTLKIQPAELGDSAVYLCASSFSGNDEQFFGPGTRLTVL.

This clone came up a few times. The rearrangement uses TRBV30 and TRBJ1-6, with a weak D call TRBD1 (5 bases). The germline V gene has CDR1 GTSNPN and CDR2 SVGIG (reference sequence). Trimming shortened V by 2 bases and J by 3 bases, and 20 bases separated the two germline ends. The CDR3 has 18 residues. The CDR3 protein is CAWSRPGPLPFYNSPLHF. CDR3 nucleotides: TGTGCCTGGAGTCGACCGGGACCGCTCCCGTTCTATAATTCACCCCTCCACTTT.

The gene calls are TRBV5-3 and TRBJ1-4; D ambiguous. TRBV5-3 falls under the ORF class, with uncertain function. V was trimmed by 4 bases and J by 0 bases, leaving 4 bases between them. The CDR3 sequence is 13 residues long. The CDR3: CARSRATNEKLFF. DNA for the CDR3: TGTGCCAGAAGCCGAGCAACTAATGAAAAACTGTTTTTT.

The chain employs TRBV7-9 and TRBJ1-4, with a weak D call TRBD1 (6 bases). The CDR3 is 16 amino acids. Germline V gene sequence: CDR1 SEHNR, CDR2 FQNEAQ (reference sequence). Trimming took off 4 bases at V and 8 bases at J, with 20 bases between the two ends. This CDR3 reads CASSSFQGRQGEKLFF. CDR3 nucleotides: TGTGCCAGCAGCTCCTTTCAGGGCCGTCAGGGGGAAAAACTGTTTTTT.

The chain has TRBV28 and TRBJ2-4, with 7 bases fitting TRBD1. Unmatched junction bases numbered 13, after V lost 8 bases and J lost 0 bases. The germline V gene encodes CDR1 MDHEN and CDR2 SYDVKM. There are 17 residues in the CDR3. The CDR3 reads CASGGQNPWVAKNIQYF. Here the CDR3 DNA reads TGTGCCAGCGGGGGACAGAACCCATGGGTAGCCAAAAACATTCAGTACTTC.

The chain carries TRBV7-3 and TRBJ2-5; 8 bases agree with TRBD1. The V and J ends lost 5 bases and 4 bases, in that order; junction bases with no gene match: 9. Germline V lookup: CDR1 SGHTA, CDR2 FQGTGA. The CDR3 spans 15 residues. This chain's CDR3 is CASSPGQGGRETQYF. In DNA form, the CDR3 reads TGTGCCAGCAGCCCCGGACAGGGAGGACGAGAGACCCAGTACTTC.

The rearrangement joins TRBV30 to TRBJ1-6; D remains ambiguous. This CDR3 region has 14 residues. Germline CDR1 reads GTSNPN; CDR2 reads SVGIG (reference sequence). Between the trimmed V and J ends, which lost 0 bases and 5 bases, there was a span of 8 bases. The CDR3 loop is CAWSVGGNNSPLHF. Here the CDR3 DNA reads TGTGCCTGGAGTGTCGGCGGGAATAATTCACCCCTCCACTTT.

The rearrangement uses TRBV5-1 and TRBJ1-2; D is ambiguous. Germline lookup yields CDR1 SGHRS and CDR2 YFSETQ. With 1 base removed from V and 2 bases from J, the gap between germline ends came to 6 bases. The CDR3 is made up of 13 amino acids. CDR3 amino acids: CASSLQGNYGYTF. The CDR3 DNA reads as TGCGCCAGCAGCTTGCAAGGGAACTATGGCTACACCTTC.

V usage is TRBV5-6 and J usage is TRBJ2-2; 12 bases match TRBD1. Germline V gene lookup returns CDR1 SGHDT and CDR2 YYEEEE. Trimming removed 8 bases from V and 4 bases from J; junction bases left unmatched: 9. This CDR3 is built from 16 residues. The CDR3 nucleotides are TGTGCCAGACGACCGGGACAGGGGGCACCCACCGGGGAGCTGTTTTTT. It translates to CARRPGQGAPTGELFF.

The CDR3 region is CASSLAPSQGNYGYTF. DNA of the CDR3: TGTGCCAGCAGCTTAGCCCCTTCTCAGGGGAACTATGGCTACACCTTC. The V call is TRBV7-9, the J call TRBJ1-2; a weak D match, TRBD1 (6 bases). Trimming removed 0 bases from V and 2 bases from J, with 13 bases in between. Per germline, CDR1 SEHNR and CDR2 FQNEAQ (reference sequence). This CDR3 region has 16 residues.

The chain joins TRBV18 to TRBJ1-3; the D gene is possibly TRBD1 (5 bases). This CDR3 is built from 16 residues. V was trimmed by 3 bases and J by 0 bases, leaving 12 bases between them. In germline, CDR1 is KGHSH, CDR2 LQKENI. The chain's CDR3 is CASSPGAPHSGNTIYF. DNA for the CDR3: TGTGCCAGCTCACCTGGGGCACCCCACTCTGGAAACACCATATATTTT.

V and J are TRBV27 and TRBJ2-7; 14 bases are shared with TRBD2. Germline V gives CDR1 MNHEY, CDR2 SMNVEV (reference sequence). V shed 5 bases, J shed 2 bases, and the junction held 8 bases outside the gene matches. This CDR3 region has 17 residues. The CDR3 sequence: CASSLGTSGSLPYEQYF. DNA of the CDR3: TGTGCCAGCAGTCTAGGGACTAGCGGGAGTTTGCCCTACGAGCAGTACTTC.

The V gene is TRBV4-1, the J gene TRBJ2-3; TRBD2 aligns across 9 bases. The CDR3 has 19 amino acids. CDR1 is MGHRA, CDR2 YSYEKL, per germline. The V segment lost 0 bases and the J segment 1 base; nucleotides outside the gene matches: 11. The CDR3 loop is CASSQDPSGAGYGTDTQYF. The DNA for the CDR3 is TGCGCCAGCAGCCAAGATCCTAGCGGGGCGGGCTACGGCACAGATACGCAGTATTTT.